This T cell receptor beta chain stems from a study of siplizumab effects on memory and regulatory T cells. Overall study results and limits: Naive T cells apparently outstripped memory cells in diversity and seemed major alloresponse contributors. Treatment with siplizumab left mappable alloreactive CD4+ clones averaging 68.8% Treg-derived, compared with around 26% in controls. Many proliferating CD4+ or CD8+ clones remained unclassified. Roughly 75-96% of them could not be assigned either a naive or a memory phenotype.

Comment on this clone: The antigen remains unidentified.

The CDR3 runs 16 residues. V was shortened by 0 bases and J by 5 bases, with 17 bases between the two germline ends. Germline CDR1 SGDLS, CDR2 YYNGEE. Some clones are missing from TCRdb's copy, which holds only in-frame ones; the method was immunoSEQ multiplex PCR. The data show fewer than 100,000 clones, 85% to 95% seen once. This chain uses TRBV9 with TRBJ2-5; no clear D. The source is a human donor in good health. Sequenced material: non-Treg CD4+ T cells sorted from blood. CDR3 nucleotides: TGTGCCAGCAGCGTAGGAGTGGGCACCGTTAGGGAGACCCAGTACTTC. It specifies CASSVGVGTVRETQYF.